One sample yielded the 23 T cell receptor beta chains listed below, sequenced in a study of multiple sclerosis patients with progressive multifocal leukoencephalopathy. The sample's time point: before natalizumab initiation. The protocol was immunoSEQ multiplex PCR, while the TCRdb copy is restricted to in-frame clones and leaves out a portion. The sample has roughly 30,000 clones, 88% seen once; the top ten hold about 1.1%. Sequenced: PBMCs. The receptors were sampled from a human donor with multiple sclerosis.

Only a few counts were recorded for this clone. The V and J genes are TRBV28 and TRBJ1-6, with D perhaps matching TRBD1 (5 bases). Between the trimmed V and J ends, which lost 7 bases and 6 bases, there was a span of 22 bases. CDR1 MDHEN and CDR2 SYDVKM come from the germline V gene. This CDR3 region has 17 residues. CDR3 amino acids: CASTFSGGGSRNSPLHF. CDR3 bases: TGTGCCAGCACCTTTAGCGGGGGGGGGAGTCGTAATTCACCCCTCCACTTT.

This chain links TRBV7-2 with TRBJ2-2; D ambiguous. Germline V lookup: CDR1 SGHTA, CDR2 FQGNSA. The V end was cut by 0 bases, the J end by 6 bases, with 8 bases between. The CDR3 length is 14 residues. The CDR3 loop reads CASSLAGSSGELFF. The CDR3, as DNA: TGTGCCAGCAGCTTAGCAGGGTCCTCCGGGGAGCTGTTTTTT.

This clone was picked up a small number of times. The chain has TRBV19 and TRBJ1-1; tentatively, D is TRBD1 (5 bases). This CDR3 spans 14 amino acids. The germline V gene has CDR1 LNHDA and CDR2 SQIVND (reference sequence). The V and J ends lost 3 bases and 3 bases respectively, with 11 bases between them. The CDR3 loop is CASSMNRMDTEAFF. CDR3 nucleotide sequence: TGTGCCAGTAGTATGAACAGGATGGACACTGAAGCTTTCTTT.

The V gene is TRBV30, the J gene TRBJ1-3, with D unresolved. The CDR3 runs to 14 residues. V lost 1 base, J lost 0 bases, and 7 bases lay in between. Germline V gene data show CDR1 as GTSNPN and CDR2 as SVGIG (reference sequence). The CDR3 DNA sequence: TGTGCCTGGAGTGAGGGCCTCTCTGGAAACACCATATATTTT. Protein product: CAWSEGLSGNTIYF.

V usage is TRBV2 and J usage is TRBJ2-7; D is unclear. Trimming removed 8 bases from V and 3 bases from J, with 5 bases in between. The germline V gene encodes CDR1 SNHLY and CDR2 FYNNEI. CDR3 length: 10 residues. This CDR3 reads CASAGYEQYF. DNA of the CDR3: TGTGCCAGCGCCGGCTACGAGCAGTACTTC.

The chain uses TRBV7-6 and TRBJ2-3, with 9 positions matching TRBD1. The CDR3 totals 14 residues. The V and J ends lost 4 bases and 6 bases, in that order; junction bases with no gene match: 5. CDR1 and CDR2 from the germline V gene are SGHVS and FNYEAQ. Written as DNA, the CDR3 is TGTGCCAGCAGCTCAGGACAGGGGATGGATACGCAGTATTTT. Translated: CASSSGQGMDTQYF.

The gene calls are TRBV11-2 and TRBJ1-1, with 7 bases lining up with TRBD1. Unmatched junction bases numbered 4, after V lost 8 bases and J lost 7 bases. CDR3 size: 11 residues. CDR1 is SGHAT and CDR2 is FQNNGV in the germline V gene. The CDR3: CASLRDSEAFF. CDR3 DNA: TGTGCCAGCTTGCGGGACAGTGAAGCTTTCTTT. The entire variable domain, with the rest obtained from reference TRBV11-2 and TRBJ1-1, is as follows: EAGVAQSPRYKIIEKRQSVAFWCNPISGHATLYWYQQILGQGPKLLIQFQNNGVVDDSQLPKDRFSAERLKGVDSTLKIQPAKLEDSAVYLCASLRDSEAFFGQGTRLTVV.

This clone appeared a single time. The chain is built from TRBV6-5 and TRBJ2-3, with D possibly matching TRBD1 (7 bases). V lost 4 bases, J lost 5 bases, and 13 bases lay in between. Per the germline V gene, CDR1 is MNHEY and CDR2 is SVGAGI. The CDR3 has 14 residues. CDR3 protein: CASSWRGRQDTQYF. For the CDR3, the DNA is TGTGCCAGCAGTTGGAGGGGGCGACAAGATACGCAGTATTTT.

This clone was seen just once. This chain's CDR3 is CASSSGVGYEQYF. The CDR3, as DNA: TGTGCCAGTAGTTCCGGGGTGGGCTACGAGCAGTACTTC. V usage is TRBV19 and J usage is TRBJ2-7; a weak D match, TRBD2 (5 bases). Per germline, CDR1 LNHDA and CDR2 SQIVND (reference sequence). V lost 5 bases, J lost 3 bases, and 11 bases lay in between. This CDR3 comprises 13 residues.

The rearrangement uses TRBV28 and TRBJ1-6; D gene uncertain. Trimming removed 7 bases from V and 3 bases from J, with 7 bases in between. This CDR3 has 13 amino acids. Germline lookup yields CDR1 MDHEN and CDR2 SYDVKM. CDR3 loop: CASKQGYNSPLHF. CDR3 sequence (DNA): TGTGCCAGCAAGCAAGGCTATAATTCACCCCTCCACTTT.

This chain connects TRBV27 to TRBJ1-3, with D unresolved. The germline gives CDR1 MNHEY, CDR2 SMNVEV (reference sequence). Trimming stripped 3 bases from V and 3 bases from J, with 12 bases between. This CDR3 has 15 residues. The chain's CDR3 is CASSFKGSYGNTIYF. The CDR3 DNA is TGTGCCAGCAGTTTTAAGGGCAGTTATGGAAACACCATATATTTT.

The chain is built from TRBV6-5 and TRBJ1-3; D is unresolved. Per the germline V gene, CDR1 is MNHEY and CDR2 is SVGAGI. The CDR3 is made up of 14 amino acids. Trimming removed 6 bases from V and 1 base from J, with 10 bases in between. CDR3 coding DNA: TGTGCCAGCAGCCCCGCGGGGTCTGGAAACACCATATATTTT. It is translated as CASSPAGSGNTIYF.

The V call is TRBV28, the J call TRBJ2-2; a weak D match, TRBD2 (5 bases). There are 14 residues in the CDR3. The germline V gene encodes CDR1 MDHEN and CDR2 SYDVKM. V lost 7 bases and J 4 bases, leaving 13 bases between the germline ends. In DNA, the CDR3 is TGTGCCAGCAAGGGAGTTGGATTCACCGGGGAGCTGTTTTTT. The encoded protein is CASKGVGFTGELFF.

V gene TRBV4-3 combines with J gene TRBJ2-7; D remains ambiguous. CDR1 and CDR2 (germline): LGHNA, YSLEER. The CDR3 extends over 15 amino acids. The V and J ends lost 0 bases and 4 bases respectively, with 13 bases between them. The chain's CDR3 is CASSQDRWTKYEQYF. For the CDR3, the DNA is TGCGCCAGCAGCCAAGATCGTTGGACGAAATACGAGCAGTACTTC.

The rearrangement uses TRBV28 and TRBJ2-1; TRBD1 or TRBD2 may be the D gene (5 bases each). Deletions cut 4 bases from V and 7 bases from J, with 5 bases between. Germline assignment: CDR1 MDHEN and CDR2 SYDVKM. The CDR3 has 11 amino acids. DNA of the CDR3: TGTGCCAGCAGTTGGGGGAATGAGCAGTTCTTC. It specifies CASSWGNEQFF.

V and J are TRBV7-2 and TRBJ1-1, with TRBD1 as a possible D gene (5 bases). Trimming removed 3 bases at V and 6 bases at J, with 17 bases between. Germline values: CDR1 SGHTA, CDR2 FQGNSA. This CDR3 is 15 amino acids long. CDR3: CASSFYGDGGPEAFF. The CDR3 DNA reads as TGTGCCAGCAGCTTTTACGGGGACGGCGGCCCTGAAGCTTTCTTT.

The J gene is TRBJ1-2, the V gene TRBV2; D is undetermined. Germline V CDR1 and CDR2: SNHLY, FYNNEI. V lost 4 bases and J lost 7, with 19 bases in between. The CDR3 has 15 amino acids. In DNA form, the CDR3 reads TGTGCCAGCAGTGTCGTCAGTACCATATCTGGTGGCTACACCTTC. As protein: CASSVVSTISGGYTF.

The chain uses TRBV7-2 and TRBJ2-7; the match to TRBD1 covers 9 bases. The CDR3 is 15 residues long. CDR1 SGHTA and CDR2 FQGNSA come from the germline V gene. The J segment lost 0 bases and the V segment lost 4 bases, leaving 4 bases of the junction unmatched. CDR3 bases: TGTGCCAGCAGCTCAACAGGGGGCACCTCCTACGAGCAGTACTTC. This codes for CASSSTGGTSYEQYF.

The chain recombines TRBV4-3 with TRBJ1-6, with D perhaps TRBD1 (5 bases). V lost 4 bases and J 5 bases, leaving 12 bases between the germline ends. Germline loops: CDR1 LGHNA, CDR2 YSLEER. This CDR3 contains 15 residues. CDR3 nucleotides: TGCGCCAGCAGCCTGGGGACTGCAAATAATTCACCCCTCCACTTT. Amino acid sequence: CASSLGTANNSPLHF.

This rearrangement joins TRBV5-1 to TRBJ1-2, with TRBD1 matching 8 bases. With V trimmed by 2 bases and J by 7 bases, 7 bases remained unmatched. The germline V gene encodes CDR1 SGHRS and CDR2 YFSETQ. The CDR3 consists of 14 residues. CDR3 DNA sequence: TGCGCCAGCAGCTTTGAGACAGGGGCTGTTGGCTACACCTTC. This translates into CASSFETGAVGYTF. The full variable domain, its missing parts supplied by reference TRBV5-1 and TRBJ1-2, is KAGVTQTPRYLIKTRGQQVTLSCSPISGHRSVSWYQQTPGQGLQFLFEYFSETQRNKGNFPGRFSGRQFSNSRSEMNVSTLELGDSALYLCASSFETGAVGYTFGSGTRLTVV.

This chain joins TRBV6-6 and TRBJ2-1; D is undetermined. Germline CDR1 reads MNHNY; CDR2 reads SVGAGI (reference sequence). The CDR3 is made up of 16 amino acids. Trimming took 0 bases from V and 4 from J, leaving 13 bases between them. This CDR3 reads CASSYSAVPLYNEQFF. As DNA, the CDR3 is TGTGCCAGCAGTTACTCGGCCGTCCCCCTTTACAATGAGCAGTTCTTC.

This clone turned up a few times. This chain uses TRBV5-1 with TRBJ2-3; 8 bases are a match to TRBD2. The CDR3 length is 15 residues. Germline CDR1 is SGHRS and CDR2 is YFSETQ. Trimming removed 7 bases from V and 4 bases from J; junction bases left unmatched: 11. The CDR3 here is CASGGNSGVPDTQYF. The CDR3 nucleotides are TGCGCCAGCGGGGGGAATAGCGGGGTGCCAGATACGCAGTATTTT.

The rearrangement uses TRBV9 and TRBJ2-7; 8 positions agree with TRBD1. The CDR3 totals 14 residues. From germline, CDR1 is SGDLS and CDR2 YYNGEE. V shed 4 bases, J shed 4 bases, and the junction held 7 bases outside the gene matches. This chain's CDR3 is CASSIGQGMYEQYF. CDR3 DNA sequence: TGTGCCAGCAGCATTGGACAGGGAATGTACGAGCAGTACTTC.